This T cell receptor beta chain was recovered during a study of early T cells in non-severe SARS-CoV-2 infection. Whole-study context: The chains were unpaired, and the sequenced material was bulk RNA from unsorted whole blood. Notes on the study in general: Matches to VDJdb favored anti-spike CD8 responses and missed private and CD4 specificities.

Regarding this clonotype: Its antigen is not identified.

Unique molecular identifiers were added to individual cDNA molecules. One entry per CDR3 protein, called by TCRdb with MiXCR from the 5' RACE reads. The table shows under 85,000 distinct CDR3 sequences, with under 15% occurring only once. The CDR3 runs 13 residues. The V gene's germline CDR1 is SGHKS and CDR2 YYEKEE (reference sequence). The V and J ends lost 5 bases and 3 bases respectively, with 12 bases between them. This TCR came from an adult who was a healthcare worker with PCR-confirmed SARS-CoV-2 infection or an uninfected control (not recorded which). This chain links TRBV5-5 with TRBJ2-7; TRBD2 is a possible D gene (6 bases). Material: whole blood. The CDR3 protein is CASRRGTDYEQYF. In DNA, the CDR3 is TGTGCCAGCAGGCGGGGTACGGACTACGAGCAGTACTTC.